The rows below give T cell receptor beta chains drawn from one sample of a study of blood T cell repertoires in COVID-19. Using immunoSEQ multiplex PCR, the repertoire was profiled, and TCRdb retains in-frame clones only, with some absent. The profile shows nearly 300,000 clones, about 81% of them singletons. Sequencing was performed on peripheral blood. Every receptor here comes from a human donor with COVID-19, enrolled during active disease. The donor label of this sample is uncertain. Both conserved end residues are part of each CDR3. D genes are given only for firm matches. Clone size is shown for a subset of rows, as once, few, many or a class of expanded clone.

J,D,size,V,DNA,CDR3
TRBJ1-2,.,.,TRBV30,TGTGCCTGGACCGAGCTGCGGGGCTATGGCTACACCTTC,CAWTELRGYGYTF
TRBJ2-3,.,few,TRBV29-1,TGCAGCGTTGACGGAGGGGATACGCAGTATTTT,CSVDGGDTQYF
TRBJ1-1,.,once,TRBV5-1,TGCGCCAGCAGCTTAGACAACAGGGACGGGACTGAAGCTTTCTTT,CASSLDNRDGTEAFF
TRBJ2-1,TRBD1,.,TRBV28,TGTGCCAGTACTACAGGGGGCTCAAATGAGCAGTTCTTC,CASTTGGSNEQFF
TRBJ1-1,.,.,TRBV10-3,TGTGCCATCAGTGATTTGGGGGGGGACACTGAAGCTTTCTTT,CAISDLGGDTEAFF
TRBJ1-1,.,.,TRBV5-5,TGTGCCAGCAGCTGGGAGCGGGAAAACACTGAAGCTTTCTTT,CASSWERENTEAFF
TRBJ2-3,TRBD2,.,TRBV19,TGTGCCAGTAGCTTGACTAGCGGGAGAACCCCCTTCACAGATACGCAGTATTTT,CASSLTSGRTPFTDTQYF
TRBJ2-1,TRBD1,few,TRBV7-9,TGTGCCAGCAGCAGCTCCGGGACAGGGGATCCGGGCAATGAGCAGTTCTTC,CASSSSGTGDPGNEQFF
TRBJ1-1,.,.,TRBV19,TGTGCCAGTAGTATATTGGGGGGGGAAGCTTTCTTT,CASSILGGEAFF
TRBJ2-1,.,.,TRBV24-1,TGTGCCACCAGAGGTAGCGGCCCTTACAATGAGCAGTTCTTC,CATRGSGPYNEQFF